This entry lists 21 T cell receptor beta chains sequenced from one sample in a study of T-cell reconstitution after alpha-beta-depleted transplantation in children. TCRbeta library construction was performed incorporating unique molecular identifiers. TCRdb itself ran the PCR reads through MiXCR, one entry per CDR3 protein. The table has 500,000 or so distinct CDR3 sequences, approximately 30% seen once. Sequencing used PBMCs from the stem cell graft donor, obtained from the stem cell graft. All receptors derive from a human donor who donated a stem cell graft to a child with aplastic anemia.

The chain links TRBV27 to TRBJ2-4; weak D call: TRBD2 (6 bases). With 6 bases removed from V and 0 bases from J, the gap between germline ends came to 18 bases. This CDR3 is built from 17 residues. CDR1 is MNHEY, CDR2 SMNVEV, per germline (reference sequence). In DNA form, the CDR3 reads TGTGCCAGCAGGCAATTCGCGGCGGGACTAGCCAAAAACATTCAGTACTTC. It is translated as CASRQFAAGLAKNIQYF.

Here the CDR3 reads CSAIRGVMNTEAFF. For the CDR3, the DNA is TGCAGTGCTATCCGTGGGGTGATGAACACTGAAGCTTTCTTT. The rearrangement uses TRBV20-1 and TRBJ1-1; D not resolved. Per the germline V gene, CDR1 is DFQATT and CDR2 is SNEGSKA (reference sequence). This CDR3 spans 14 amino acids. V lost 4 bases, J lost 0 bases, and 12 bases lay in between.

This clonotype was counted only a few times. This sequence joins TRBV5-5 and TRBJ1-3; tentative D call: TRBD1 (5 bases). The germline V gene has CDR1 SGHKS and CDR2 YYEKEE (reference sequence). V gave up 3 bases and J gave up 2 bases, with 9 bases separating them. The CDR3 covers 14 residues. CDR3 residues: CASSSGTAGNTIYF. The CDR3 nucleotides read TGTGCCAGCAGCTCCGGGACGGCTGGAAACACCATATATTTT.

V and J are TRBV20-1 and TRBJ1-6; D gene uncertain. CDR1 is DFQATT and CDR2 is SNEGSKA in the germline V gene (reference sequence). This CDR3 is built from 12 residues. Between the trimmed V and J ends, which lost 3 bases and 10 bases, there was a span of 10 bases. The CDR3 DNA is TGCAGTGCTAGGGACGTCCGATCACCCCTCCACTTT. Translating gives CSARDVRSPLHF.

V usage is TRBV5-6 and J usage is TRBJ2-2, with 7 bases lining up with TRBD2. Per the germline V gene, CDR1 is SGHDT and CDR2 is YYEEEE. There are 18 residues in the CDR3. V gave up 2 bases and J gave up 1 base; unmatched junction bases: 11. CDR3 DNA sequence: TGTGCCAGCAGCTTACCCCCTGGGGCGGGAGAGAACACCGGGGAGCTGTTTTTT. Its translation is CASSLPPGAGENTGELFF. Combining the CDR3 with reference TRBV5-6 and TRBJ2-2 gives the whole variable domain DAGVTQSPTHLIKTRGQQVTLRCSPKSGHDTVSWYQQALGQGPQFIFQYYEEEERQRGNFPDRFSGHQFPNYSSELNVNALLLGDSALYLCASSLPPGAGENTGELFFGEGSRLTVL.

V usage is TRBV3-1 and J usage is TRBJ2-2, with D tentatively TRBD1 or TRBD2 (5 bases each). The germline gives CDR1 LGHDT, CDR2 YNNKEL (reference sequence). With 4 bases removed from V and 4 bases from J, the gap between germline ends came to 13 bases. The CDR3 runs 15 residues. The CDR3 DNA is TGTGCCAGCAGCCTTGGGACGGGTGGCACCGGGGAGCTGTTTTTT. This gives the protein CASSLGTGGTGELFF.

The rearrangement joins TRBV7-9 to TRBJ2-5, with TRBD1 as a possible D gene (5 bases). Trimming took off 3 bases at V and 3 bases at J, with 8 bases between the two ends. This CDR3 spans 13 amino acids. Germline V gene lookup returns CDR1 SEHNR and CDR2 FQNEAQ (reference sequence). The CDR3 protein is CASSFPREETQYF. The CDR3, as DNA: TGTGCCAGCAGCTTTCCCAGGGAAGAGACCCAGTACTTC.

This clonotype came up a few times. The CDR3 DNA reads TGTGCCAGCAGCCCCCACGGGGCCAACACTGAAGCTTTCTTT. Amino acid sequence: CASSPHGANTEAFF. The V gene is TRBV13, the J gene TRBJ1-1, with D possibly being TRBD1 (5 bases). This CDR3 spans 14 amino acids. V was clipped by 5 bases and J by 2 bases, with 12 bases between them. Per the germline V gene, CDR1 is PRHDT and CDR2 is FYEKMQ (reference sequence).

This clonotype appeared a single time. CDR3 nucleotides: TGTGCCAGCAGTTTCGTCGAAGACAGCCGGGCTACAGATACGCAGTATTTT. Its translation: CASSFVEDSRATDTQYF. This chain links TRBV12-3 or TRBV12-4 with TRBJ2-3, with D perhaps TRBD1 (5 bases). The CDR3 has 17 amino acids. Deletions cut 3 bases from V and 3 bases from J, with 19 bases between.

This clonotype occurred a few times. The chain has TRBV12-2 and TRBJ1-1. TRBV12-2 is described as a pseudogene. The CDR3 has 14 residues. The CDR3 coding sequence is TGTGCAAGTCGCTTACAGGCCTCGAACACTGAAGCTTTCTTT. Amino acids: CASRLQASNTEAFF.

This chain joins TRBV11-2 and TRBJ2-7; a possible D gene is TRBD2 (5 bases). Germline V gene data show CDR1 as SGHAT and CDR2 as FQNNGV. The CDR3 loop spans 15 amino acids. Trimming stripped 0 bases from V and 0 bases from J, with 9 bases between. The CDR3 reads CASSLDPGLSYEQYV. The CDR3 DNA reads TGTGCCAGCAGCTTAGACCCCGGACTCTCCTACGAGCAGTACGTC.

The chain uses TRBV7-9 and TRBJ1-3; D remains ambiguous. The CDR3 sequence is 16 residues long. Germline V gene lookup returns CDR1 SEHNR and CDR2 FQNEAQ (reference sequence). Trimming took off 0 bases at V and 4 bases at J, with 13 bases between the two ends. The CDR3 region is CASSLATPRLGNTIYF. For the CDR3, the DNA is TGTGCCAGCAGCTTAGCAACCCCACGGCTCGGAAACACCATATATTTT. Filled out from reference TRBV7-9 and TRBJ1-3, the complete variable domain reads DTGVSQNPRHKITKRGQNVTFRCDPISEHNRLYWYRQTLGQGPEFLTYFQNEAQLEKSRLLSDRFSAERPKGSFSTLEIQRTEQGDSAMYLCASSLATPRLGNTIYFGEGSWLTVV.

The V and J genes are TRBV7-2 and TRBJ1-5; the D gene is possibly TRBD1 (6 bases). This CDR3 has 14 amino acids. CDR1 is SGHTA, CDR2 FQGNSA, per germline. V lost 7 bases and J 12 bases, leaving 22 bases between the germline ends. CDR3 protein: CASNPTGLGPHQHF. CDR3 nucleotide sequence: TGTGCCAGCAACCCGACAGGTCTGGGGCCCCACCAGCATTTT. Combining the CDR3 with reference TRBV7-2 and TRBJ1-5 gives the whole variable domain GAGVSQSPSNKVTEKGKDVELRCDPISGHTALYWYRQSLGQGLEFLIYFQGNSAPDKSGLPSDRFSAERTGGSVSTLTIQRTQQEDSAVYLCASNPTGLGPHQHFGDGTRLSIL.

The rearrangement joins TRBV11-2 to TRBJ2-1, with D tentatively TRBD1 (5 bases). This CDR3 is built from 18 residues. The V and J ends lost 0 bases and 0 bases respectively, with 15 bases between them. Per the germline V gene, CDR1 is SGHAT and CDR2 is FQNNGV. Here the CDR3 DNA reads TGTGCCAGCAGCTTAGATTATTTGGGGCCCCGCTCCTACAATGAGCAGTTCTTC. It encodes CASSLDYLGPRSYNEQFF. The complete variable domain, with remaining parts taken from reference TRBV11-2 and TRBJ2-1, reads EAGVAQSPRYKIIEKRQSVAFWCNPISGHATLYWYQQILGQGPKLLIQFQNNGVVDDSQLPKDRFSAERLKGVDSTLKIQPAKLEDSAVYLCASSLDYLGPRSYNEQFFGPGTRLTVL.

The CDR3 DNA reads TGTGCCAGCAGGCCGCCAGTAGCTGTCTACGAGCAGTACTTC. Translated: CASRPPVAVYEQYF. This chain uses TRBV28 with TRBJ2-7; D is unclear. From germline, CDR1 is MDHEN and CDR2 SYDVKM. This CDR3 is 14 amino acids long. Between the trimmed V and J ends, which lost 6 bases and 3 bases, there was a span of 15 bases.

This clonotype was seen more than once but under ten times. The V and J genes are TRBV29-1 and TRBJ2-2, with TRBD1 identical over 11 bases. This CDR3 contains 15 residues. Germline CDR1 and CDR2: SQVTM and ANQGSEA. V lost 4 bases to trimming and J lost 4 bases; unmatched junction nucleotides: 5. The CDR3 sequence: CSVGIGQGATGELFF. The CDR3 DNA reads as TGCAGCGTTGGAATTGGACAGGGGGCCACCGGGGAGCTGTTTTTT.

CDR3 loop: CASSLGLGRGNEKLFF. The DNA of the CDR3 is TGTGCCAGCAGCCTCGGATTAGGAAGGGGCAATGAAAAACTGTTTTTT. V gene TRBV6-1 combines with J gene TRBJ1-4; weak D call: TRBD1 (5 bases). CDR1 and CDR2 (germline): MNHNS, SASEGT. The CDR3 covers 16 residues. The V and J ends lost 6 bases and 5 bases respectively, with 19 bases between them.

J is TRBJ2-7 and V is TRBV9; D is perhaps TRBD2 (7 bases). The CDR3 extends over 17 amino acids. CDR1 and CDR2 (germline): SGDLS, YYNGEE. Between the trimmed V and J ends, which lost 0 bases and 3 bases, there was a span of 19 bases. CDR3: CASSVGFREGDYYEQYF. The CDR3 region has the DNA TGTGCCAGCAGCGTAGGTTTCAGGGAGGGGGACTACTACGAGCAGTACTTC.

This rearrangement joins TRBV9 to TRBJ1-4; D unresolved. The V end lost 0 bases, the J end lost 4 bases, and 13 bases lay between the germline ends. The germline gives CDR1 SGDLS, CDR2 YYNGEE. The CDR3 is made up of 16 amino acids. CDR3 coding DNA: TGTGCCAGCAGCGTAGGAGGTTCCACTTTTAATGAAAAACTGTTTTTT. It yields the protein CASSVGGSTFNEKLFF.

This chain joins TRBV15 and TRBJ2-5; TRBD1 is a possible D gene (6 bases). This CDR3 has 15 residues. V was pared by 3 bases and J by 2 bases, with 13 bases between. Germline CDR1 is LNHNV and CDR2 is YYDKDF (reference sequence). The CDR3 region is CATSRLQGRQETQYF. The CDR3 DNA follows: TGTGCCACCAGCAGGCTTCAGGGGCGTCAAGAGACCCAGTACTTC.

J is TRBJ2-5 and V is TRBV6-2 or TRBV6-3, with TRBD2 identical over 10 bases. The V segment lost 6 bases and the J segment 1 base; nucleotides outside the gene matches: 8. The V gene's germline CDR1 is MNHEY and CDR2 SVGEGT. CDR3 length: 16 amino acids. This chain's CDR3 is CASRPGSGGTQETQYF. DNA of the CDR3: TGTGCCAGCAGGCCCGGTAGCGGGGGGACCCAAGAGACCCAGTACTTC.